Shown below are 30 T cell receptor beta chains from a single sample sequenced in a study of blood T cell repertoires in COVID-19. Only in-frame clones appear in the TCRdb table, and some are missing; sequencing was by immunoSEQ multiplex PCR. The top ten hold 3% to 4% of the sample, which has 200,000 to 250,000 clones, 80% to 90% seen once. The specimen sequenced was PBMCs or T cells enriched from blood (not recorded which). The origin of the receptors is a woman aged 25 to 39 who had been exposed to COVID-19.

This clone was detected only once. The chain has TRBV4-2 and TRBJ1-3; a possible D gene is TRBD1 (6 bases). Per germline, CDR1 LGHNA and CDR2 YNFKEQ. V was clipped by 4 bases and J by 3 bases, with 19 bases between them. This CDR3 spans 17 amino acids. The DNA of the CDR3 is TGTGCCAGCAGCCCCTTCACCCCGGGGGGCCGTGGAAACACCATATATTTT. Translation gives CASSPFTPGGRGNTIYF.

V usage is TRBV29-1 and J usage is TRBJ1-1, with 7 nucleotides matching TRBD1. Germline values: CDR1 SQVTM, CDR2 ANQGSEA. The V gene end was trimmed by 5 bases and the J gene end by 11 bases; junction bases not matched to a gene: 14. The CDR3 runs to 13 residues. CDR3 amino acids: CSVSRDSGGEAFF. The CDR3 bases are TGCAGCGTTTCTAGGGACAGCGGGGGTGAGGCTTTCTTT.

V usage is TRBV27 and J usage is TRBJ1-5, with a weak D call TRBD1 (5 bases). Trimming left V 8 bases short and J 2 bases short, with 19 bases between. Per the germline V gene, CDR1 is MNHEY and CDR2 is SMNVEV (reference sequence). The CDR3 runs 16 residues. CDR3 sequence reads: CASSARGARGNQPQHF. Written as DNA, the CDR3 is TGTGCCAGCTCGGCCCGTGGGGCCCGTGGCAATCAGCCCCAGCATTTT.

The chain joins TRBV30 to TRBJ2-7; TRBD1 is a possible D gene (6 bases). With 8 bases removed from V and 0 bases from J, the gap between germline ends came to 11 bases. CDR3 length: 12 amino acids. Germline values: CDR1 GTSNPN, CDR2 SVGIG (reference sequence). CDR3 region: CAGRDNSYEQYF. The CDR3 nucleotides are TGTGCCGGCAGGGACAACTCCTACGAGCAGTACTTC.

The chain employs TRBV7-3 and TRBJ2-2; TRBD2 agrees at 10 bases. Trimming cost V 1 base and J 4 bases; bases outside gene matches: 9. The length of the CDR3 is 18 residues. The V gene's germline CDR1 is SGHTA and CDR2 FQGTGA. CDR3 bases: TGTGCCAGCAGCTTAAGGGCCCCGGGACTAGCGACCACCGGGGAGCTGTTTTTT. Translation: CASSLRAPGLATTGELFF.

V and J are TRBV15 and TRBJ2-7, with TRBD2 matching 7 bases. CDR1 and CDR2 (germline): LNHNV, YYDKDF (reference sequence). The J segment lost 5 bases and the V segment lost 1 base, leaving 11 bases of the junction unmatched. This CDR3 has 16 residues. The CDR3 region is CATSRGRGGSFHEQYF. CDR3 DNA: TGTGCCACCAGCAGAGGGAGGGGCGGGAGTTTCCACGAGCAGTACTTC. The complete variable domain, with remaining parts taken from reference TRBV15 and TRBJ2-7, reads DAMVIQNPRYQVTQFGKPVTLSCSQTLNHNVMYWYQQKSSQAPKLLFHYYDKDFNNEADTPDNFQSRRPNTSFCFLDIRSPGLGDTAMYLCATSRGRGGSFHEQYFGPGTRLTVT.

The gene calls are TRBV5-4 and TRBJ2-5; TRBD2 matches at 9 bases. The CDR3 extends over 17 amino acids. J lost 7 bases, V lost 0 bases, and 13 bases had no gene match. Germline CDR1 is SGHNT and CDR2 is YYREEE (reference sequence). DNA of the CDR3: TGTGCCAGCAGCTTGGCCCCGCGGGAGGGCCCCGAAGGGACCCAGTACTTC. Its translation: CASSLAPREGPEGTQYF.

The table lists this clone with many counts. The chain employs TRBV19 and TRBJ2-1, with 11 bases fitting TRBD2. CDR1 is LNHDA, CDR2 SQIVND, per germline (reference sequence). The CDR3 loop spans 17 amino acids. J was trimmed by 4 bases and V by 1 base; bases with no gene match: 6. The DNA for the CDR3 is TGTGCCAGTAGTATAGGAGAGGGGACTAGCGGTTACAATGAGCAGTTCTTC. It codes for CASSIGEGTSGYNEQFF.

The chain couples TRBV3-1 (or the pseudogene TRBV3-2) to TRBJ2-1; 7 bases are shared with TRBD2. Germline CDR1 is LGHDT and CDR2 is YNNKEL (reference sequence). V was pared by 4 bases and J by 6 bases, with 12 bases of the junction left unmatched. The CDR3 covers 16 residues. The CDR3 loop is CASSRRAGREANEQFF. DNA of the CDR3: TGTGCCAGCAGCCGTAGAGCGGGACGGGAGGCCAATGAGCAGTTCTTC.

A single count supports this clone. V usage is TRBV7-9 and J usage is TRBJ1-3, with D uncertain. The V end was cut by 1 base, the J end by 4 bases, with 11 bases between. Per germline, CDR1 SEHNR and CDR2 FQNEAQ (reference sequence). The CDR3 is made up of 15 amino acids. The CDR3 bases are TGTGCCAGCAGCTTAGTTGCACAGTTAGGAAACACCATATATTTT. Amino acids: CASSLVAQLGNTIYF.

This clone has only one observation. The chain has TRBV9 and TRBJ2-1; 11 nucleotides line up with TRBD2. Looked up from germline, CDR1 is SGDLS and CDR2 is YYNGEE. V dropped 0 bases and J dropped 4; count of bases not matched to a gene: 6. There are 17 residues in the CDR3. The CDR3 DNA is TGTGCCAGCAGCGTAGACCGCCGACTAGCGGGGTACAATGAGCAGTTCTTC. Protein product: CASSVDRRLAGYNEQFF.

The V and J genes are TRBV9 and TRBJ1-3; D uncertain. CDR3 length equals 15 residues. Germline loops: CDR1 SGDLS, CDR2 YYNGEE. The V end lost 0 bases, the J end lost 2 bases, and 9 bases lay between the germline ends. CDR3 DNA: TGTGCCAGCAGCGTAGCCGGAGGGACTGGAAACACCATATATTTT. Protein: CASSVAGGTGNTIYF.

V and J are TRBV19 and TRBJ2-1; perhaps TRBD2 as D (5 bases). This CDR3 has 15 residues. Looked up from germline, CDR1 is LNHDA and CDR2 is SQIVND (reference sequence). V lost 3 bases to trimming and J lost 9 bases, with 18 bases between them. CDR3 nucleotide sequence: TGTGCCAGTAGTATCCAACTTGTGGCGAGCGGTGAGCAGTTCTTC. It yields the protein CASSIQLVASGEQFF.

This clone has only one observation. The gene calls are TRBV6-5 and TRBJ1-1; D gene unclear. V dropped 8 bases and J dropped 0 bases, with 10 bases sitting between them. CDR1 and CDR2 from the germline V gene are MNHEY and SVGAGI. The CDR3 totals 13 residues. CDR3 amino acids: CASREILNTEAFF. For the CDR3, the DNA is TGTGCCAGCCGGGAGATACTGAACACTGAAGCTTTCTTT.

The genes are TRBV7-2 and TRBJ2-1; 8 bases are shared with TRBD2. This CDR3 contains 13 residues. CDR1 is SGHTA and CDR2 is FQGNSA in the germline V gene. V shed 3 bases, J shed 10 bases, and the junction held 5 bases outside the gene matches. CDR3 DNA sequence: TGTGCCAGCAGCTTCAGCGGGAGAAAGGAGCAGTTCTTC. It is translated as CASSFSGRKEQFF.

The chain links TRBV11-2 to TRBJ1-6; D remains unclear. The CDR3 consists of 16 residues. V gave up 3 bases and J gave up 7 bases, with 16 bases separating them. Germline CDR1 is SGHAT and CDR2 is FQNNGV. The CDR3 DNA is TGTGCCAGCAGCTTCGGACGGGGTTTTAAAAATTCACCCCTCCACTTT. Translating it yields CASSFGRGFKNSPLHF.

CDR3 in amino acids: CARISGSRVTGELFF. As DNA, the CDR3 is TGTGCCAGGATTAGCGGGAGTCGGGTCACCGGGGAGCTGTTTTTT. V gene TRBV21-1 combines with J gene TRBJ2-2; the DNA was not used to check the table's D call, TRBD2. TRBV21-1 is marked as a pseudogene. The CDR3 length is 15 residues.

The J gene is TRBJ2-7, the V gene TRBV18, with D possibly matching TRBD2 (5 bases). The CDR3 sequence is 14 residues long. CDR1 and CDR2 (germline): KGHSH, LQKENI. The ends were cut back, 2 bases at V and 3 bases at J, with 11 bases in the middle. In DNA, the CDR3 is TGTGCCAGCTCACCATCTCACGGACTCTACGAGCAGTACTTC. Translating gives CASSPSHGLYEQYF.

Here the CDR3 reads CASSPWGGQGSDTQYF. The DNA of the CDR3 is TGTGCCAGCAGCCCCTGGGGGGGACAGGGGTCAGATACGCAGTATTTT. The chain recombines TRBV14 with TRBJ2-3; 10 bases are shared with TRBD1. The junction had 8 bases not matched to a gene; V was cut back by 4 bases and J by 4 bases. Germline V gene lookup returns CDR1 SGHDN and CDR2 FVKESK. The CDR3 runs 16 residues.

This clone was observed once. V gene TRBV11-2 combines with J gene TRBJ2-7; tentatively, D is TRBD2 (6 bases). The V and J ends lost 0 bases and 6 bases respectively, with 6 bases between them. The CDR3 loop spans 12 amino acids. The germline gives CDR1 SGHAT, CDR2 FQNNGV. This CDR3 reads CASSLEGLEQYF. The CDR3, as DNA: TGTGCCAGCAGCTTAGAGGGACTCGAGCAGTACTTC.

This sequence joins TRBV11-1 and TRBJ2-1, with a weak D call TRBD2 (6 bases). CDR3 length: 13 amino acids. V lost 5 bases and J 7 bases, leaving 12 bases between the germline ends. Germline assignment: CDR1 SGHAT and CDR2 FQDESV (reference sequence). The CDR3 spells CASSHGTYNEQFF. CDR3 DNA sequence: TGTGCCAGCAGCCACGGGACTTATAATGAGCAGTTCTTC.

A single count supports this clone. The V gene is TRBV2, the J gene TRBJ1-5; a possible D gene is TRBD1 (6 bases). CDR1 SNHLY and CDR2 FYNNEI come from the germline V gene. V dropped 4 bases and J dropped 4 bases, with 11 bases sitting between them. The CDR3 has 14 residues. The CDR3 DNA reads TGTGCCAGCAGTGGGCTTAGGGGGAATCAGCCCCAGCATTTT. This encodes CASSGLRGNQPQHF.

V usage is TRBV11-2 and J usage is TRBJ1-2, with 9 bases fitting TRBD1. With V trimmed by 0 bases and J by 3 bases, 5 bases remained unmatched. The V gene's germline CDR1 is SGHAT and CDR2 FQNNGV. CDR3 length: 16 residues. In nucleotides, the CDR3 is TGTGCCAGCAGCTTAGATACAGGGGGCGAATACTATGGCTACACCTTC. This sequence encodes CASSLDTGGEYYGYTF.

This chain links TRBV20-1 with TRBJ2-2; 12 positions match TRBD2. Germline CDR1 DFQATT, CDR2 SNEGSKA (reference sequence). This CDR3 has 18 residues. The V and J ends lost 3 bases and 5 bases, in that order; junction bases with no gene match: 13. DNA of the CDR3: TGCAGTGCTAGTAGGCCTAGCGGGAGGGCCGGATCGACCGGGGAGCTGTTTTTT. It codes for CSASRPSGRAGSTGELFF.

This rearrangement joins TRBV2 to TRBJ1-5; weak D call: TRBD1 (5 bases). The CDR3 length is 16 residues. Trimming left V 0 bases short and J 4 bases short, with 13 bases between. The germline V gene has CDR1 SNHLY and CDR2 FYNNEI. The CDR3: CASSEARGHRNQPQHF. In DNA form, the CDR3 reads TGTGCCAGCAGTGAAGCGCGAGGACATCGAAATCAGCCCCAGCATTTT.

CDR3 bases: TGCAGCGTTGGAGACAGGGGTGATGGCTACACCTTC. Protein product: CSVGDRGDGYTF. V usage is TRBV29-1 and J usage is TRBJ1-2, with TRBD1 identical over 8 bases. CDR1 and CDR2 (germline): SQVTM, ANQGSEA. The CDR3 covers 12 residues. With 4 bases clipped from V and 6 bases from J, the junction kept 4 bases outside the gene matches.

The rearrangement joins TRBV29-1 to TRBJ1-2; D is possibly TRBD1 (6 bases). The germline gives CDR1 SQVTM, CDR2 ANQGSEA. CDR3 length equals 11 residues. This chain's CDR3 is CSVQGNYGYTF. The CDR3 coding sequence is TGCAGTGTGCAGGGGAACTATGGCTACACCTTC.

CDR3 coding DNA: TGTGCCAGCAGCCCGGAGACGGAGATTTCGAACAATGAGCAGTTCTTC. This codes for CASSPETEISNNEQFF. The chain recombines TRBV27 with TRBJ2-1; D not certain. The V gene's germline CDR1 is MNHEY and CDR2 SMNVEV (reference sequence). CDR3 length: 16 residues. V was clipped by 6 bases and J by 5 bases, with 20 bases between them.

This chain joins TRBV5-6 and TRBJ2-1, with 8 bases identical to TRBD2. With V trimmed by 4 bases and J by 10 bases, 7 bases remained unmatched. The CDR3 is 13 amino acids. Germline loops: CDR1 SGHDT, CDR2 YYEEEE. Here the CDR3 DNA reads TGTGCCAGCAGCACCGGACTAGCTGGGGAGCAGTTCTTC. As protein: CASSTGLAGEQFF.

The count of this clone is one. V and J are TRBV12-3 or TRBV12-4 and TRBJ2-1; no firm D call. Trimming took 3 bases from V and 6 from J, leaving 9 bases between them. CDR3 size: 13 residues. CDR3 bases: TGTGCCAGCAGTTTCGACTCTTTCAATGAGCAGTTCTTC. It translates to CASSFDSFNEQFF.